Listed here are 23 T cell receptor beta chains from one sample, sequenced in a study of human T cells and chemical hapten exposure. Indicated time point: patch test 3, about 24 weeks after DPC sensitization. The treatment is: therapeutic diphenylcyclopropenone sensitization with weekly scalp DPC. A single record per CDR3 protein comes from TCRdb applying MiXCR to the RACE reads. This table holds some 30,000 distinct CDR3 sequences, more than 5% found once. Here the sequenced sample was whole blood, taken in connection with sensitization to the hapten diphenylcyclopropenone (DPC). The source is a young man with alopecia areata. Some clones in this sample may be carry-over from other donors' samples.

This clonotype was counted many times. This chain connects TRBV5-1 to TRBJ2-3; 12 bases map to TRBD1. CDR3 length equals 16 residues. With 3 bases clipped from V and 5 bases from J, the junction kept 7 bases outside the gene matches. Per germline, CDR1 SGHRS and CDR2 YFSETQ. CDR3 loop: CASSSGTGGAVDTQYF. The CDR3 nucleotides are TGCGCCAGCAGCTCCGGGACAGGGGGCGCGGTAGATACGCAGTATTTT.

This clonotype showed up many times. The CDR3 nucleotides are TGTGCCAGCTCACCCCTGGAAGGACGGAATAATTCACCCCTCCACTTT. It specifies CASSPLEGRNNSPLHF. V usage is TRBV18 and J usage is TRBJ1-6, with D uncertain. The CDR3 totals 16 residues. Trimming shortened V by 3 bases and J by 5 bases, and 14 bases separated the two germline ends. CDR1 and CDR2 (germline): KGHSH, LQKENI.

This clonotype was counted ten times or more. V is TRBV14 and J is TRBJ2-2; D uncertain. Trimming shortened V by 5 bases and J by 4 bases, and 14 bases separated the two germline ends. CDR1 is SGHDN, CDR2 FVKESK, per germline. This CDR3 has 15 amino acids. The CDR3 DNA reads as TGTGCCAGCAGCGCACACAGCATGAGCACCGGGGAGCTGTTTTTT. Translating gives CASSAHSMSTGELFF.

This clonotype was recorded at least ten times. V is TRBV5-1 and J is TRBJ2-5; weak D call: TRBD2 (6 bases). Deletions cut 3 bases from V and 7 bases from J, with 16 bases between. The germline V gene has CDR1 SGHRS and CDR2 YFSETQ. The CDR3 sequence is 14 residues long. The CDR3 nucleotides read TGCGCCAGCAGCTCCGGGACTCCCGAGGGGACCCAGTACTTC. Protein sequence: CASSSGTPEGTQYF.

This clonotype showed up many times. The chain combines TRBV27 with TRBJ1-1, with unresolved D. V gave up 2 bases and J gave up 7 bases, with 14 bases separating them. CDR1 is MNHEY, CDR2 SMNVEV, per germline (reference sequence). This CDR3 comprises 14 residues. CDR3 region: CASSLRPDGGEAFF. The CDR3 bases are TGTGCCAGCAGTTTAAGACCGGATGGAGGTGAAGCTTTCTTT.

The chain is built from TRBV18 and TRBJ2-5; 9 bases match TRBD2. Germline values: CDR1 KGHSH, CDR2 LQKENI. The trim removed 2 bases at V and 2 bases at J, leaving 3 bases unmatched. This CDR3 is 15 amino acids long. The CDR3 sequence: CASSPSSGTQETQYF. The CDR3 nucleotides are TGTGCCAGCTCACCATCTAGCGGGACTCAAGAGACCCAGTACTTC.

This clonotype was counted ten times or more. The chain uses TRBV6-5 and TRBJ2-7; 7 bases are shared with TRBD1. Looked up from germline, CDR1 is MNHEY and CDR2 is SVGAGI. The CDR3 extends over 15 amino acids. After removal of 5 bases from V and 4 bases from J, the junction contained 11 bases not matched to a gene. CDR3 sequence (DNA): TGTGCCAGCAGTGACCGGGACAGAGTTAGTTACGAGCAGTACTTC. This sequence encodes CASSDRDRVSYEQYF.

This clonotype was detected many times. V is TRBV20-1 and J is TRBJ2-1, with 14 bases lining up with TRBD2. Germline V gene data show CDR1 as DFQATT and CDR2 as SNEGSKA (reference sequence). V was pared by 4 bases and J by 7 bases, with 12 bases of the junction left unmatched. CDR3 size: 17 residues. The CDR3 nucleotides are TGCAGTGCTACCCCTTTGACTAGCGGGAGGGTAGGAAATGAGCAGTTCTTC. Its protein is CSATPLTSGRVGNEQFF.

This clonotype is labeled as medium-sized (0.01 to 0.1%). This chain connects TRBV29-1 to TRBJ2-1; 7 bases map to TRBD2. Germline trimming cut 6 bases from V and 6 bases from J; bases unmatched to any gene: 8. Germline V gives CDR1 SQVTM, CDR2 ANQGSEA. CDR3 length: 13 amino acids. The CDR3 DNA sequence: TGCAGCGTAGCGGGACCGACACGCAATGAGCAGTTCTTC. The encoded protein is CSVAGPTRNEQFF.

This clonotype was counted ten times or more. The chain combines TRBV30 with TRBJ2-2; TRBD2 aligns across 9 bases. Germline V gene sequence: CDR1 GTSNPN, CDR2 SVGIG (reference sequence). V shed 3 bases, J shed 4 bases, and the junction held 6 bases outside the gene matches. This CDR3 comprises 15 residues. The CDR3 nucleotides are TGTGCCTGGAGAACCGGGACTAGCAGCACCGGGGAGCTGTTTTTT. The encoded protein is CAWRTGTSSTGELFF.

This clonotype was observed at least ten times. The J gene is TRBJ1-4, the V gene TRBV4-3; the match to TRBD1 covers 7 bases. Germline assignment: CDR1 LGHNA and CDR2 YSLEER. The CDR3 length is 17 residues. The trim removed 1 base at V and 4 bases at J, leaving 9 bases unmatched. This CDR3 is CASSQGLPGQLNEKLFF. CDR3 nucleotide sequence: TGCGCCAGCAGCCAAGGGCTCCCGGGACAGCTTAATGAAAAACTGTTTTTT.

In its sample, this clonotype was seen many times. The chain recombines TRBV6-2 or TRBV6-3 with TRBJ2-1; D is unclear. The length of the CDR3 is 13 residues. Looked up from germline, CDR1 is MNHEY and CDR2 is SVGEGT. Deletions cut 5 bases from V and 1 base from J, with 6 bases between. The CDR3 is CASSTLSYNEQFF. The CDR3 nucleotides read TGTGCCAGCAGTACCCTATCCTACAATGAGCAGTTCTTC.

This clonotype was observed many times. The gene calls are TRBV7-3 and TRBJ2-1; D possibly matches TRBD1 or TRBD2 (6 bases each). V was shortened by 5 bases and J by 1 base, with 15 bases between the two germline ends. CDR3 length equals 16 residues. Per germline, CDR1 SGHTA and CDR2 FQGTGA. Here the CDR3 DNA reads TGTGCCAGCAGCCCCTGGGGGGCCGTTTCCTACAATGAGCAGTTCTTC. Translating it yields CASSPWGAVSYNEQFF.

Notes on this clonotype: Sequence at one end of the junction differs from germline and may be a read error. The rearrangement links TRBV12-5 to TRBJ2-2; TRBD1 agrees at 11 bases. The germline V gene encodes CDR1 LGHNT and CDR2 FRNRAP. The CDR3 runs 17 residues. The CDR3 is CACGSIPGQGDNGELFF. The CDR3 DNA follows: TGTGCTTGTGGTTCGATACCGGGACAGGGGGACAACGGGGAGCTGTTTTTC.

Ten or more counts support this clonotype. The chain recombines TRBV5-1 with TRBJ2-7; D may be TRBD1 or TRBD2 (5 bases each). V shed 1 base and J shed 7 bases, with 18 bases lying between them. The CDR3 contains 15 residues. Germline V gene lookup returns CDR1 SGHRS and CDR2 YFSETQ. CDR3 DNA sequence: TGCGCCAGCAGCTTGCTCCTGAGGGACCCGAGGGAGCAGTACTTC. Translated: CASSLLLRDPREQYF.

This clonotype appeared many times. V gene TRBV19 combines with J gene TRBJ1-3; TRBD1 matches 7 bases. Germline-derived CDR1 and CDR2 are LNHDA and SQIVND (reference sequence). Trimming at V came to 6 bases and at J to 3 bases, leaving 11 bases not matched to a gene. The CDR3 extends over 16 amino acids. CDR3 in amino acids: CASSFAEGANGNTIYF. In nucleotides, the CDR3 is TGTGCCAGTAGCTTCGCGGAGGGGGCAAATGGAAACACCATATATTTT. Full variable domain (outside the CDR3, taken from reference TRBV19 and TRBJ1-3): DGGITQSPKYLFRKEGQNVTLSCEQNLNHDAMYWYRQDPGQGLRLIYYSQIVNDFQKGDIAEGYSVSREKKESFPLTVTSAQKNPTAFYLCASSFAEGANGNTIYFGEGSWLTVV.

This clonotype has at least ten counts. The J gene is TRBJ1-2, the V gene TRBV19; 7 bases line up with TRBD1. The V gene's germline CDR1 is LNHDA and CDR2 SQIVND (reference sequence). The CDR3 sequence is 13 residues long. Trimming at V came to 6 bases and at J to 3 bases, leaving 4 bases not matched to a gene. CDR3 sequence: CASRRDSYYGYTF. As DNA, the CDR3 is TGTGCCAGTAGAAGGGACAGCTACTATGGCTACACCTTC.

At least ten counts were recorded for this clonotype. The chain recombines TRBV7-2 with TRBJ2-3, with TRBD1 identical over 8 bases. V was pared by 6 bases and J by 1 base, with 3 bases of the junction left unmatched. The germline CDR1 and CDR2 sequences are SGHTA and FQGNSA. This CDR3 spans 14 amino acids. CDR3: CASRADRGTDTQYF. The CDR3 DNA follows: TGTGCCAGCAGAGCGGACAGGGGCACAGATACGCAGTATTTT.

This clonotype was found many times. V usage is TRBV29-1 and J usage is TRBJ2-5, with D hard to call. Trimming removed 3 bases at V and 5 bases at J, with 22 bases between. Germline assignment: CDR1 SQVTM and CDR2 ANQGSEA. This CDR3 region has 16 residues. The CDR3 sequence is CSVEYASSSEVETQYF. The CDR3 bases are TGCAGCGTTGAGTACGCGAGTAGCAGTGAGGTGGAGACCCAGTACTTC.

This clonotype is classed as medium-sized (0.01 to 0.1%). This sequence joins TRBV5-6 and TRBJ2-5; maybe TRBD1 (6 bases). Germline loops: CDR1 SGHDT, CDR2 YYEEEE. The V and J ends lost 0 bases and 5 bases respectively, with 8 bases between them. This CDR3 spans 13 amino acids. The CDR3 is CASSLVTGETQYF. In nucleotides, the CDR3 is TGTGCCAGCAGCTTGGTCACAGGGGAGACCCAGTACTTC. The full variable domain, with the rest looked up from reference TRBV5-6 and TRBJ2-5, is DAGVTQSPTHLIKTRGQQVTLRCSPKSGHDTVSWYQQALGQGPQFIFQYYEEEERQRGNFPDRFSGHQFPNYSSELNVNALLLGDSALYLCASSLVTGETQYFGPGTRLLVL.

In regard to this clonotype: The junction differs from germline at one of its ends, possibly a read error. The chain is built from TRBV6-2 or TRBV6-3 and TRBJ1-1; TRBD1 aligns across 8 bases. CDR1 is MNHEY and CDR2 is SVGEGT in the germline V gene. CDR3 length: 12 residues. CDR3 protein: CASSYDRGEVFF. For the CDR3, the DNA is TGTGCCAGCAGTTACGACAGGGGTGAAGTTTTCTTT.

This clonotype has at least ten counts. The chain couples TRBV7-2 to TRBJ2-6; no definite D call. Germline assignment: CDR1 SGHTA and CDR2 FQGNSA. The CDR3 extends over 19 amino acids. Trimming shortened V by 0 bases and J by 2 bases, and 17 bases separated the two germline ends. DNA for the CDR3: TGTGCCAGCAGCTTAGCGCGGTCCGCCCGACCACCTGGGGCCAACGTCCTGACTTTC. Encoded protein: CASSLARSARPPGANVLTF.

This clonotype was counted many times. The chain carries TRBV27 and TRBJ1-1, with D unresolved. Germline V gene sequence: CDR1 MNHEY, CDR2 SMNVEV (reference sequence). This CDR3 spans 13 amino acids. Trimming took off 4 bases at V and 1 base at J, with 7 bases between the two ends. The CDR3 protein is CASSYSSNTEAFF. In nucleotides, the CDR3 is TGTGCCAGCAGTTACTCGTCGAACACTGAAGCTTTCTTT.